This T cell receptor beta chain was identified during a study of blood T cell repertoires in COVID-19. Study as a whole: COVID-19 samples, acute and convalescent, were from the United States, Italy and Spain. The analysed material was cDNA or gDNA that came from T cells, B-cell-depleted T cells, or PBMCs.

Original processing notes: Nucleated cell number was recorded as an estimate derived from reference gene primer amplification. Measured with immunoSEQ multiplex PCR; TCRdb has only the in-frame clones, and not every one. V and J calls and clone size come straight from that table; D and trimming were deduced from the DNA. The table lists 200,000 to 250,000 clones, about four fifths of them singletons. The source of this sequence is a man aged 25 to 40 who had recovered from COVID-19. Sequences were obtained from peripheral blood.

The CDR3 loop reads CASNPGTGNNEQFF. CDR3 nucleotide sequence: TGTGCCAGCAACCCCGGGACAGGGAACAATGAGCAGTTCTTC. The J gene is TRBJ2-1, the V gene TRBV7-8; 9 bases line up with TRBD1. CDR3 size: 14 residues. CDR1 is SGHVS and CDR2 is FQNEAQ in the germline V gene. Trimming at V came to 7 bases and at J to 5 bases, leaving 6 bases not matched to a gene.